This T cell receptor beta chain was identified in a study of CD8 T cells in Susac syndrome. Sequencing of TCR beta was carried out in blood CD8+ and CD4+ T cells. The multiple sclerosis controls consisted of treatment-naive patients with relapsing-remitting disease, either stable or active. Bulk CD8+ and CD4+ cells came from magnetic negative isolation; CD8+ TEMRA by FACS. When the RNA was reverse transcribed, random hexamers were used with an input of about 0.5 to 1 ug. TCR beta CDR3 was amplified by immunoSEQ multiplex PCR. This amplification extended across 54 Vbeta and 13 Jbeta segments. TCRdb redid the calling of the immunoSEQ multiplex PCR reads with MiXCR, one entry per CDR3 protein. The sample carries roughly 150,000 distinct CDR3 sequences, just under 97% recorded once. The V and J ends lost 1 base and 5 bases, in that order; junction bases with no gene match: 2. Germline CDR1 is MGHRA and CDR2 is YSYEKL. This CDR3 has 14 amino acids.

The sample taken for sequencing was CD8+ T cells from PBMCs. This TCR derives from a human donor with multiple sclerosis. The genes are TRBV4-1 and TRBJ2-7; 10 nucleotides match TRBD1. The CDR3, as DNA: TGCGCCAGCAGCCAAGGGACAGGGGGAAACGAGCAGTACTTC. Translated, it gives CASSQGTGGNEQYF.